This TCR beta chain was observed in a study of OX40 agonist ivuxolimab in advanced cancers. Germline loops: CDR1 SGHDT, CDR2 YYEEEE. The CDR3 has 14 amino acids. Trimming pared 1 base from V and 0 bases from J, leaving 7 bases between. For this clone: Its antigen is undetermined.

Whole-study findings and limits: No antigen was identified for the clonally expanded peripheral T cells.

TCRdb's copy holds only in-frame clones and misses some; the assay was immunoSEQ multiplex PCR. The sample lists some 37,000 clones; about 87% were seen once. This chain uses TRBV5-6 with TRBJ1-1; D is uncertain. The sample here was CD4+ or CD8+ T cells sorted from blood, taken in a trial of the OX40 agonist ivuxolimab. This sequence originates from an adult with an advanced solid tumor such as melanoma, head and neck, liver or kidney cancer. The DNA for the CDR3 is TGTGCCAGCAGCTTGTACAACCTGAACACTGAAGCTTTCTTT. It encodes CASSLYNLNTEAFF.